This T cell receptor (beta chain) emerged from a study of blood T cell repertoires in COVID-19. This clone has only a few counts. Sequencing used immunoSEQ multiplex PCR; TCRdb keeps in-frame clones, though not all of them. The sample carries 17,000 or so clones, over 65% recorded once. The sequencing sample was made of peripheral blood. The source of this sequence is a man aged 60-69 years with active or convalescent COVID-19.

The CDR3 nucleotides read TGTGCCAGCAGTATCACTAGCGGGGGCACAACAGGGACCCAGTACTTC. Translating it yields CASSITSGGTTGTQYF. The V call is TRBV27, the J call TRBJ2-5; 11 nucleotides line up with TRBD2. From germline, CDR1 is MNHEY and CDR2 SMNVEV (reference sequence). The CDR3 length is 16 residues. The junction had 12 bases not matched to a gene; V was cut back by 5 bases and J by 7 bases.